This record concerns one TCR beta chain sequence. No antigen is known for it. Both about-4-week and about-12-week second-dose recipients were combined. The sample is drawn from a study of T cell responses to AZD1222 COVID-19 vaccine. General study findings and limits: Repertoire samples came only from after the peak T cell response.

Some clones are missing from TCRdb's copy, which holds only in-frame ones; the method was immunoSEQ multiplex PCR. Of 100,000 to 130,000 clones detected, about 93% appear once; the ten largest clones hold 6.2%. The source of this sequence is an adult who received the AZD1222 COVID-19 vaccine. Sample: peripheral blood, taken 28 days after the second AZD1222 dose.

CDR3 nucleotide sequence: TGTGCCAGCAGCCCCCCAAAGGGAGACTATGGCTACACCTTC. Translating it yields CASSPPKGDYGYTF. J is TRBJ1-2 and V is TRBV9; D is undetermined. V gave up 4 bases and J gave up 3 bases, with 13 bases separating them. Germline-derived CDR1 and CDR2 are SGDLS and YYNGEE. The CDR3 runs to 14 residues.